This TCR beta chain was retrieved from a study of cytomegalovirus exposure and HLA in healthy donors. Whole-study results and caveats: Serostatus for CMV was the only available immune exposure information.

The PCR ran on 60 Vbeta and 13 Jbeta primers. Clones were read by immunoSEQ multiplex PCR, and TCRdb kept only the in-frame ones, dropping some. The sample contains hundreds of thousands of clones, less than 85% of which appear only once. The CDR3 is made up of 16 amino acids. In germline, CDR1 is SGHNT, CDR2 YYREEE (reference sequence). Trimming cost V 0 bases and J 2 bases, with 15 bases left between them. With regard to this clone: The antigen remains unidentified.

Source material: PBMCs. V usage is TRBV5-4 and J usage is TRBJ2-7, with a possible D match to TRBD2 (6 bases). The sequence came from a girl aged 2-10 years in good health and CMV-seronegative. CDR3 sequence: CASSLAEGRGAYEQYF. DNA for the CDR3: TGTGCCAGCAGCTTGGCGGAAGGGCGGGGAGCCTACGAGCAGTACTTC.